Shown below are 14 T cell receptor beta chains from a single sample sequenced in a study of blood T cell repertoires in COVID-19. Profiled with immunoSEQ multiplex PCR; TCRdb holds only in-frame clones, not every one. The table includes more than 80,000 clones, 82% detected once. Specimen: peripheral blood. These receptor sequences come from a man aged 50 to 60 with active or convalescent COVID-19.

V is TRBV5-8 and J is TRBJ2-1; 10 bases agree with TRBD1. V dropped 6 bases and J dropped 2; count of bases not matched to a gene: 8. Germline V lookup: CDR1 SGHTS, CDR2 YDEGEE. The CDR3 covers 16 residues. The CDR3 loop is CASTSGTGEAYNEQFF. CDR3 DNA: TGTGCCAGCACCTCAGGGACAGGGGAGGCCTACAATGAGCAGTTCTTC.

V usage is TRBV18 and J usage is TRBJ2-5; weak D call: TRBD1 (7 bases). The V and J ends lost 6 bases and 0 bases respectively, with 14 bases between them. CDR1 and CDR2 from the germline V gene are KGHSH and LQKENI. This CDR3 is 15 amino acids long. CDR3 nucleotides: TGTGCCAGCTCCCCGGAGGGACAGAACCAAGAGACCCAGTACTTC. This translates into CASSPEGQNQETQYF.

V gene TRBV7-9 combines with J gene TRBJ2-3, with 10 bases that match TRBD2. The CDR3 spans 15 residues. Trimming cost V 1 base and J 4 bases; bases outside gene matches: 2. The germline V gene has CDR1 SEHNR and CDR2 FQNEAQ (reference sequence). CDR3: CASSLVGLAADTQYF. Written as DNA, the CDR3 is TGTGCCAGCAGCTTAGTAGGACTAGCGGCAGATACGCAGTATTTT. Filled out from reference TRBV7-9 and TRBJ2-3, the complete variable domain reads DTGVSQNPRHKITKRGQNVTFRCDPISEHNRLYWYRQTLGQGPEFLTYFQNEAQLEKSRLLSDRFSAERPKGSFSTLEIQRTEQGDSAMYLCASSLVGLAADTQYFGPGTRLTVL.

V gene TRBV3-1 (or the pseudogene TRBV3-2) combines with J gene TRBJ1-5; D possibly corresponds to TRBD1 (5 bases). With 0 bases removed from V and 0 bases from J, the gap between germline ends came to 18 bases. Germline-derived CDR1 and CDR2 are LGHDT and YNNKEL (reference sequence). The CDR3 totals 19 residues. The DNA of the CDR3 is TGTGCCAGCAGCCAAGAAGGAGGGGACGGCCCTTATAGCAATCAGCCCCAGCATTTT. Its protein product is CASSQEGGDGPYSNQPQHF.

The J gene is TRBJ2-3, the V gene TRBV5-1; TRBD2 matches at 10 bases. J gave up 6 bases and V 3 bases, and 10 bases lay outside the gene matches. The CDR3 covers 16 residues. CDR1 is SGHRS and CDR2 is YFSETQ in the germline V gene. The CDR3 region is CASSSDQRGGADTQYF. CDR3 sequence (DNA): TGCGCCAGCAGCTCGGACCAGCGGGGGGGCGCCGATACGCAGTATTTT.

The gene calls are TRBV13 and TRBJ2-3; 9 positions agree with TRBD2. The length of the CDR3 is 16 residues. The V gene end was trimmed by 4 bases and the J gene end by 2 bases; junction bases not matched to a gene: 7. CDR1 PRHDT and CDR2 FYEKMQ come from the germline V gene (reference sequence). The CDR3 protein is CASSSATSGSTDTQYF. The CDR3 DNA reads as TGTGCCAGCAGCTCTGCGACTAGCGGTTCCACAGATACGCAGTATTTT.

The chain links TRBV7-8 to TRBJ1-1; the match to TRBD1 covers 8 bases. Germline assignment: CDR1 SGHVS and CDR2 FQNEAQ. The ends lost 5 bases at V and 4 bases at J; junction bases unmatched: 9. This CDR3 has 15 residues. CDR3 DNA: TGTGCCAGCAGCGCCGGACAGGGTTGGAGCACTGAAGCTTTCTTT. It translates to CASSAGQGWSTEAFF.

This clone was seen just once. The chain employs TRBV3-1 (or the pseudogene TRBV3-2) and TRBJ2-5, with a possible D match to TRBD1 (5 bases). This CDR3 is built from 15 residues. The V gene's germline CDR1 is LGHDT and CDR2 YNNKEL (reference sequence). The V and J ends lost 0 bases and 7 bases respectively, with 15 bases between them. CDR3 sequence: CASSQDQGSGRTQYF. CDR3 DNA sequence: TGTGCCAGCAGCCAAGATCAGGGCTCTGGGCGGACCCAGTACTTC.

This chain joins TRBV3-1 (or the pseudogene TRBV3-2) and TRBJ1-2; no clear D. Per germline, CDR1 LGHDT and CDR2 YNNKEL (reference sequence). The CDR3 totals 13 residues. The germline V and J ends were trimmed by 0 bases and 7 bases, with 9 bases remaining between them. Here the CDR3 DNA reads TGTGCCAGCAGCCAAGAATCGCGGCTTGGCTACACCTTC. Amino acid sequence: CASSQESRLGYTF.

V and J are TRBV2 and TRBJ1-1; D uncertain. Germline assignment: CDR1 SNHLY and CDR2 FYNNEI. The V end lost 7 bases, the J end lost 5 bases, and 11 bases lay between the germline ends. The CDR3 has 12 residues. This chain's CDR3 is CASTIGGTEAFF. CDR3 nucleotides: TGTGCCAGCACTATTGGCGGGACTGAAGCTTTCTTT.

The V gene is TRBV5-4, the J gene TRBJ2-7; 8 nucleotides line up with TRBD1. The CDR3 extends over 15 amino acids. With V trimmed by 4 bases and J by 0 bases, 6 bases remained unmatched. CDR1 and CDR2 from the germline V gene are SGHNT and YYREEE (reference sequence). The DNA for the CDR3 is TGTGCCAGCAGCCCGGGGACAGGCGCCTCCTACGAGCAGTACTTC. Its translation is CASSPGTGASYEQYF.

This chain uses TRBV19 with TRBJ1-1; D possibly corresponds to TRBD1 (5 bases). Germline V gives CDR1 LNHDA, CDR2 SQIVND (reference sequence). V was clipped by 7 bases and J by 0 bases, with 15 bases between them. The length of the CDR3 is 15 residues. The CDR3 is CASKGVDSLNTEAFF. As DNA, the CDR3 is TGTGCCAGTAAAGGGGTTGACAGTTTGAACACTGAAGCTTTCTTT.

CDR3 nucleotide sequence: TGTGCCAGCAGTTTCAGGGCCAATCAGCCCCAGCATTTT. This codes for CASSFRANQPQHF. This chain links TRBV28 with TRBJ1-5, with a tentative D call TRBD1 (5 bases). Trimming took off 3 bases at V and 3 bases at J, with 6 bases between the two ends. Germline assignment: CDR1 MDHEN and CDR2 SYDVKM. The CDR3 is 13 amino acids.

V is TRBV5-6 and J is TRBJ2-5; TRBD2 aligns across 7 bases. The CDR3 runs 14 residues. V gave up 5 bases and J gave up 5 bases; unmatched junction bases: 9. The germline V gene has CDR1 SGHDT and CDR2 YYEEEE. The CDR3 sequence: CASRMGGVDETQYF. CDR3 nucleotides: TGTGCCAGCAGGATGGGGGGGGTCGATGAGACCCAGTACTTC.